There are many counts of the clone carrying this TCR beta chain. This sample stems from a study of identical twins. It was template switching that added a universal primer site, and there were unique molecular identifiers on the cDNA. TCRdb re-derived calls from the 5' RACE reads in MiXCR, one entry per CDR3 protein. Of some 710,000 distinct CDR3 sequences listed, 5.5% to 6.5% are singletons. CDR3 length equals 13 residues. Trimming shortened V by 2 bases and J by 6 bases, and 11 bases separated the two germline ends. This TCR came from a man between 18 and 35 years old in good health. Sequenced: naive T cells sorted from blood. The rearrangement uses TRBV12-3 or TRBV12-4 and TRBJ2-7; no clear D. CDR3 sequence reads: CASSLSPGFEQYV. The CDR3 DNA sequence: TGTGCCAGCAGTTTATCCCCCGGGTTCGAGCAGTACGTC.